This T cell receptor (beta chain) was identified in a study of patients and donors after allogeneic stem cell transplantation (dated by TCRdb to about 2020). The germline V gene (reference sequence) gives CDR1 as DFQATT and CDR2 as SNEGSKA. The CDR3 goes from the cysteine to the phenylalanine over 13 residues. Just the 39-base CDR3 DNA is kept, in frame starting at base 1. The germline ends are 11 bases apart after V is trimmed by 1 base and J by 7 bases. The library was prepared using RT-PCR. TCRdb lists the instrument as NextSeq 550. TCRdb's own reprocessing of the public reads used fastp at Q25 and MiXCR and kept productive beta chains. Each record represents a unique CDR3 protein, reported with the most common genes and DNA among its rows. Across this sample there are roughly 880,000 distinct CDR3 sequences, with more than 15% seen only once. Of the sample, 6% is held by the ten largest clones.

This clonotype was seen more than once but under ten times. Its specific antigen is unknown. The record has no base qualities; no much larger clone is one base away. This receptor was obtained from a human donor who was either an allogeneic HSCT recipient or a stem cell or donor lymphocyte infusion donor (not recorded which). It is not recorded whose cells these are; they may come from a transplant donor. Recombination joined TRBV20-1 with TRBJ2-1; a tentative D call is TRBD1 (5 bases match). The sample was blood, either unsorted or a sorted T cell fraction (not recorded which). CDR3 region: CSARGRVDNEQFF. The DNA reads TGCAGTGCTAGAGGCAGGGTGGATAATGAGCAGTTCTTC.